Detailed here is one T cell receptor (beta chain). Its target is not known. This CDR3 is 13 amino acids long. V was shortened by 7 bases and J by 2 bases, with 6 bases between the two germline ends. Germline V gives CDR1 MNHEY, CDR2 SMNVEV (reference sequence). Researchers report isolating at least 6 million PBMCs per sample. Using a J-beta primer mix together with a sample-barcoded 5' primer, a second PCR was run for roughly 7 to 12 cycles. TCRdb analysed the 5' RACE reads with MiXCR anew, one entry per CDR3 protein. The profile shows under 2,000,000 distinct CDR3 sequences, less than 50% of them singletons. The source of the sample is a study of blood T cells in healthy people across ages. Study as a whole: Researchers report that template switching captured about one barcoded beta molecule per two T cells.

Whole-study findings and limits: PBMCs left unsorted prevented a conclusive naive versus antigen-experienced comparison.

The sample comprised blood. The rearrangement uses TRBV27 and TRBJ2-6, with no clear D. This TCR came from a woman aged 40 to 50 in good health. The CDR3 sequence: CASIEPGANVLTF. In DNA, the CDR3 is TGTGCCAGCATCGAGCCTGGGGCCAACGTCCTGACTTTC. Full variable domain (rest looked up from reference TRBV27 and TRBJ2-6): EAQVTQNPRYLITVTGKKLTVTCSQNMNHEYMSWYRQDPGLGLRQIYYSMNVEVTDKGDVPEGYKVSRKEKRNFPLILESPSPNQTSLYFCASIEPGANVLTFGAGSRLTVL.